These 29 T cell receptor beta chains originate from one sample sequenced in a study of CD8+CD57+ T cells in acquired aplastic anemia (dated by TCRdb to 2016 to 2019). The sample was run on an Illumina HiSeq 2000. Genomic DNA was used as template for profiling of TCR beta VDJ combinations and CDR3 sequences. TCRdb reprocessed the public reads (quality trimming at Q25 with fastp, clone calling with MiXCR) and kept in-frame beta chains. For every CDR3 protein sequence, its rows merge into one entry that carries the most common genes and DNA. The sample records 200,000 to 250,000 distinct CDR3 sequences, around 46% of which are singletons. The ten top clones hold 7.8% of the sample. Patients chosen for sequencing had shown expansion of CD8+CD57+ cells by flow cytometry. The sample consisted of sorted CD4+, CD8+, or CD8+CD57+ T cells (not recorded which) from PBMCs. These receptors were collected from a human donor with aplastic anemia.

The V and J genes are TRBV25-1 and TRBJ1-6; D perhaps matches TRBD1 (5 bases). The CDR3 totals 17 residues. Germline CDR1 and CDR2: MGHDK and SYGVNS. The germline V and J ends were trimmed by 6 bases and 8 bases, with 23 bases remaining between them. CDR3 nucleotide sequence: TGTGCCAGCAGACAAACTGGGTCAGGGCGGTACGATTCACCCCTCCACTTT. Its protein is CASRQTGSGRYDSPLHF. Together with reference TRBV25-1 and TRBJ1-6, the CDR3 gives the full variable domain: EADIYQTPRYLVIGTGKKITLECSQTMGHDKMYWYQQDPGMELHLIHYSYGVNSTEKGDLSSESTVSRIRTEHFPLTLESARPSHTSQYLCASRQTGSGRYDSPLHFGNGTRLTVT.

This clonotype came up many times. This rearrangement joins TRBV7-9 to TRBJ1-6; the match to TRBD1 covers 7 bases. The CDR3 extends over 13 amino acids. CDR1 and CDR2 from the germline V gene are SEHNR and FQNEAQ (reference sequence). The V segment lost 6 bases and the J segment 8 bases; nucleotides outside the gene matches: 4. In nucleotides, the CDR3 is TGTGCCAGCAGGTCTACAGGGGATTCACCCCTCCACTTT. This encodes CASRSTGDSPLHF.

This clonotype was seen ten or more times. The chain is built from TRBV29-1 and TRBJ2-3; 10 bases fit TRBD1. V lost 6 bases, J lost 4 bases, and 10 bases stayed unmatched. This CDR3 has 15 amino acids. Per germline, CDR1 SQVTM and CDR2 ANQGSEA. Written as DNA, the CDR3 is TGCAGCGTCGACTTGACGGGACAGGGGTCAGATACGCAGTATTTT. It encodes CSVDLTGQGSDTQYF.

The chain uses TRBV15 and TRBJ1-1; D is unclear. V was shortened by 3 bases and J by 4 bases, with 18 bases between the two germline ends. This CDR3 is 16 amino acids long. Germline CDR1 and CDR2: LNHNV and YYDKDF (reference sequence). CDR3 coding DNA: TGTGCCACCAGCAGGAAAGGAAGGGAGGTTGGCACTGAAGCTTTCTTT. It codes for CATSRKGREVGTEAFF.

The rearrangement links TRBV9 to TRBJ1-6, with 10 bases matching TRBD1. The CDR3 has 15 amino acids. Germline V gene sequence: CDR1 SGDLS, CDR2 YYNGEE. Trimming cost V 3 bases and J 9 bases; bases outside gene matches: 6. This CDR3 is CASSEGGQGGSPLHF. The DNA for the CDR3 is TGTGCCAGCAGCGAGGGTGGACAGGGGGGTTCACCCCTCCACTTT. Filled out from reference TRBV9 and TRBJ1-6, the complete variable domain reads DSGVTQTPKHLITATGQRVTLRCSPRSGDLSVYWYQQSLDQGLQFLIQYYNGEERAKGNILERFSAQQFPDLHSELNLSSLELGDSALYFCASSEGGQGGSPLHFGNGTRLTVT.

In regard to this clonotype: A read error may be the cause here, since a much bigger clone is one base away. The conserved phenylalanine or tryptophan is not found at the CDR3 terminus, so this likely reflects a read error. The chain has TRBV7-6 and TRBJ2-4, with TRBD2 as a possible D gene (5 bases). V lost 5 bases and J lost 3, with 17 bases in between. Germline CDR1 SGHVS, CDR2 FNYEAQ. This CDR3 is built from 16 residues. The CDR3 DNA sequence: TGTGCCAGCAGCCAATCACAAGTTGCGGGCAAAAACATTCAGTACCTC. Its translation is CASSQSQVAGKNIQYL.

Worth noting for this clonotype: A much bigger clone sits one base away, suggesting this may be a read error. The chain is built from TRBV13 and TRBJ2-2, with a weak D call TRBD2 (6 bases). The CDR3 spans 17 residues. CDR1 and CDR2 from the germline V gene are PRHDT and FYEKMQ (reference sequence). CDR3 protein: CASSVVMSVRGTGGLFF. The CDR3, as DNA: TGTGCCAGCAGCGTAGTGATGTCCGTTCGGGGCACCGGGGGGCTGTTTTTT.

The chain links TRBV24-1 to TRBJ2-1; maybe TRBD1 (6 bases). Germline loops: CDR1 KGHDR, CDR2 SFDVKD. CDR3 length equals 16 residues. V was cut by 4 bases and J by 3 bases, with 15 bases left in between. The CDR3 bases are TGTGCCACCAGTGACTCCGGGACAATCAGCTACAATGAGCAGTTCTTC. Its protein product is CATSDSGTISYNEQFF.

The chain employs TRBV7-6 and TRBJ2-5, with 8 nucleotides matching TRBD2. The germline CDR1 and CDR2 sequences are SGHVS and FNYEAQ. V trimming: 7 bases; J trimming: 2 bases; junction bases outside the gene matches: 6. The CDR3 is made up of 14 amino acids. CDR3 residues: CASTARGGQETQYF. CDR3 bases: TGTGCCAGCACCGCCCGCGGGGGGCAAGAGACCCAGTACTTC.

The chain has TRBV10-2 and TRBJ2-7; 9 bases agree with TRBD2. This CDR3 spans 13 amino acids. Germline V gives CDR1 WSHSY, CDR2 SAAADI. J was trimmed by 5 bases and V by 5 bases; bases with no gene match: 4. CDR3 protein: CASSQGLANEQYF. The CDR3 bases are TGCGCCAGCAGTCAGGGACTAGCTAACGAGCAGTACTTC.

This clonotype was detected ten times or more. The CDR3 region is CASSVDGTPLEEQYF. CDR3 bases: TGTGCCAGCAGCGTAGACGGGACGCCCCTGGAAGAGCAGTACTTC. The gene calls are TRBV9 and TRBJ2-7; D may correspond to TRBD1 or TRBD2 (5 bases each). V was pared by 0 bases and J by 7 bases, with 17 bases between. The CDR3 is 15 residues long. The germline gives CDR1 SGDLS, CDR2 YYNGEE.

This clonotype was detected a few times. This rearrangement joins TRBV9 to TRBJ1-6; D gene uncertain. Germline CDR1 reads SGDLS; CDR2 reads YYNGEE. The CDR3 length is 15 residues. V lost 5 bases and J 9 bases, leaving 18 bases between the germline ends. For the CDR3, the DNA is TGTGCCAGCAGTGCACGGTCCCGCGGCTCTTCACCCCTCCACTTT. This codes for CASSARSRGSSPLHF.

In this sample, this clonotype turned up many times. This chain joins TRBV7-9 and TRBJ2-1; unclear D gene. V was clipped by 2 bases and J by 6 bases, with 20 bases between them. The germline V gene encodes CDR1 SEHNR and CDR2 FQNEAQ (reference sequence). The CDR3 totals 17 residues. CDR3: CASSLTFQRYGTNEQFF. For the CDR3, the DNA is TGTGCCAGCAGCTTAACATTTCAGCGATACGGTACCAATGAGCAGTTCTTC.

This clonotype showed up many times. This rearrangement joins TRBV12-3 or TRBV12-4 to TRBJ1-1; 7 bases agree with TRBD1. This CDR3 spans 11 amino acids. J gave up 5 bases and V 9 bases, and 3 bases lay outside the gene matches. CDR3 residues: CASGTATEAFF. The CDR3 DNA follows: TGTGCCAGTGGGACAGCGACTGAAGCTTTCTTT.

The chain is built from TRBV5-8 and TRBJ1-1; D is perhaps TRBD1 (6 bases). The CDR3 is 17 amino acids. Trimming removed 4 bases from V and 1 base from J, with 20 bases in between. From germline, CDR1 is SGHTS and CDR2 YDEGEE. The CDR3 loop is CASSGKDSMNPNTEAFF. DNA of the CDR3: TGTGCCAGCAGCGGAAAGGACAGCATGAACCCGAACACTGAAGCTTTCTTT.

Note on this clonotype: This may be a read error: a much more frequent sequence differs by one nucleotide. The chain recombines TRBV5-1 with TRBJ2-1; D uncertain. Germline CDR1 and CDR2: SGHRS and YFSETQ. The CDR3 is 15 residues long. The CDR3 spells CASSLDPDTYSEQFF. The CDR3 coding sequence is TGCGCCAGCAGCTTGGATCCCGATACCTACAGTGAGCAGTTCTTC.

This clonotype was seen ten or more times. The rearrangement uses TRBV27 and TRBJ2-1, with D uncertain. Germline lookup yields CDR1 MNHEY and CDR2 SMNVEV (reference sequence). V was cut by 7 bases and J by 6 bases, with 10 bases left in between. CDR3 size: 12 residues. The CDR3 DNA is TGTGCCAGCACGGACGGCCGCAATGAGCAGTTCTTC. Translated, it gives CASTDGRNEQFF.

Ten or more counts support this clonotype. J is TRBJ1-4 and V is TRBV7-9; 9 bases map to TRBD1. Germline V gene data show CDR1 as SEHNR and CDR2 as FQNEAQ (reference sequence). J lost 8 bases, V lost 5 bases, and 12 bases had no gene match. CDR3 size: 16 residues. The CDR3 loop is CASSPERTGVREKLFF. DNA of the CDR3: TGTGCCAGCAGCCCGGAGAGGACAGGGGTGAGGGAAAAACTGTTTTTT.

The J gene is TRBJ2-3, the V gene TRBV29-1, with TRBD2 matching over 15 bases. The CDR3 is made up of 18 amino acids. The germline V gene encodes CDR1 SQVTM and CDR2 ANQGSEA. Trimming took 6 bases from V and 1 from J; bases not matched to a gene: 11. The CDR3 DNA reads as TGCAGCGTGGGACCGGGACTAGCGGGAGGCCTACGCACAGATACGCAGTATTTT. Translated, it gives CSVGPGLAGGLRTDTQYF.

The chain is built from TRBV7-2 and TRBJ2-2; 7 bases match TRBD2. After removal of 5 bases from V and 3 bases from J, the junction contained 6 bases not matched to a gene. Per the germline V gene, CDR1 is SGHTA and CDR2 is FQGNSA. The length of the CDR3 is 15 residues. CDR3 in amino acids: CASSLEAGDTGELFF. DNA of the CDR3: TGTGCCAGCAGCCTCGAGGCGGGGGACACCGGGGAGCTGTTTTTT.

The sample holds many counts of this clonotype. The chain links TRBV20-1 to TRBJ2-7, with 7 bases aligning to TRBD2. J gave up 4 bases and V 0 bases, and 6 bases lay outside the gene matches. Looked up from germline, CDR1 is DFQATT and CDR2 is SNEGSKA (reference sequence). CDR3 length: 14 residues. CDR3 region: CSARERELGYEQYF. In DNA, the CDR3 is TGCAGTGCTAGAGAGCGGGAGTTGGGTTACGAGCAGTACTTC.

V is TRBV19 and J is TRBJ1-6; no firm D call. Germline values: CDR1 LNHDA, CDR2 SQIVND (reference sequence). The CDR3 totals 12 residues. With 7 bases removed from V and 8 bases from J, the gap between germline ends came to 9 bases. CDR3 in amino acids: CASKLGDSPLHF. The DNA of the CDR3 is TGTGCCAGTAAGCTGGGCGATTCACCCCTCCACTTT.

Concerning this clonotype: The junction shows a germline mismatch at one end, possibly a read error. The chain employs TRBV7-7 and TRBJ2-1; TRBD2 agrees at 10 bases. Germline V lookup: CDR1 SSHAT, CDR2 FNYEAQ (reference sequence). The CDR3 consists of 16 residues. Written as DNA, the CDR3 is TGTGCTAGCAGTTCCCTTAGCGGGGGGACCTACAATGAGCAGTTCTTC. Translating gives CASSSLSGGTYNEQFF.

The chain recombines TRBV12-3 or TRBV12-4 with TRBJ2-7; 10 nucleotides match TRBD1. V shed 1 base and J 7 bases; nucleotides not matched to a gene: 7. This CDR3 has 15 amino acids. The CDR3 DNA is TGTGCCAGCAGTTTAGGACAGGGGGCGCGGGGGGAGCAGTACTTC. This sequence encodes CASSLGQGARGEQYF.

V is TRBV5-1 and J is TRBJ1-6; 8 bases map to TRBD1. CDR1 and CDR2 (germline): SGHRS, YFSETQ. The CDR3 is made up of 16 amino acids. V was clipped by 5 bases and J by 9 bases; unmatched bases: 13. CDR3 in DNA: TGCGCCAGCAGAGCACAGGGGGAAACGTATGGTTCACCCCTCCACTTT. Protein sequence: CASRAQGETYGSPLHF. Together with reference TRBV5-1 and TRBJ1-6, the CDR3 gives the full variable domain: KAGVTQTPRYLIKTRGQQVTLSCSPISGHRSVSWYQQTPGQGLQFLFEYFSETQRNKGNFPGRFSGRQFSNSRSEMNVSTLELGDSALYLCASRAQGETYGSPLHFGNGTRLTVT.

This clonotype has a count of ten or more. This rearrangement joins TRBV14 to TRBJ2-1, with D possibly matching TRBD1 (6 bases). Trimming removed 2 bases from V and 7 bases from J, with 12 bases in between. The CDR3 totals 14 residues. The germline gives CDR1 SGHDN, CDR2 FVKESK. The CDR3 spells CASSQKYRGNEQFF. CDR3 coding DNA: TGTGCCAGCAGCCAAAAATATAGGGGGAATGAGCAGTTCTTC.

The rearrangement links TRBV24-1 to TRBJ2-3; 13 bases map to TRBD2. The ends lost 4 bases at V and 11 bases at J; junction bases unmatched: 14. Germline loops: CDR1 KGHDR, CDR2 SFDVKD. The CDR3 extends over 17 amino acids. CDR3: CATSDAGLAGPFNEQYF. The CDR3 DNA is TGTGCCACCAGTGACGCGGGACTAGCGGGACCGTTCAATGAGCAGTATTTT.

This clonotype was seen repeatedly, ten times or more. The rearrangement links TRBV20-1 to TRBJ2-7, with 15 bases matching TRBD2. Germline V gives CDR1 DFQATT, CDR2 SNEGSKA (reference sequence). The CDR3 has 14 residues. The V and J ends lost 4 bases and 5 bases, in that order; junction bases with no gene match: 3. The CDR3 nucleotides are TGCAGTGCTACGGGACTAGCGGGAGGCGACGAGCAGTACTTC. It translates to CSATGLAGGDEQYF.

At least ten counts were recorded for this clonotype. The gene calls are TRBV7-9 and TRBJ1-2; D is unresolved. V dropped 11 bases and J dropped 7 bases, with 17 bases sitting between them. The length of the CDR3 is 12 residues. The germline V gene encodes CDR1 SEHNR and CDR2 FQNEAQ (reference sequence). CDR3 amino acids: CAGAGEGRGYTF. The DNA for the CDR3 is TGTGCCGGAGCCGGTGAGGGCCGTGGCTACACCTTC. Together with reference TRBV7-9 and TRBJ1-2, the CDR3 gives the full variable domain: DTGVSQNPRHKITKRGQNVTFRCDPISEHNRLYWYRQTLGQGPEFLTYFQNEAQLEKSRLLSDRFSAERPKGSFSTLEIQRTEQGDSAMYLCAGAGEGRGYTFGSGTRLTVV.